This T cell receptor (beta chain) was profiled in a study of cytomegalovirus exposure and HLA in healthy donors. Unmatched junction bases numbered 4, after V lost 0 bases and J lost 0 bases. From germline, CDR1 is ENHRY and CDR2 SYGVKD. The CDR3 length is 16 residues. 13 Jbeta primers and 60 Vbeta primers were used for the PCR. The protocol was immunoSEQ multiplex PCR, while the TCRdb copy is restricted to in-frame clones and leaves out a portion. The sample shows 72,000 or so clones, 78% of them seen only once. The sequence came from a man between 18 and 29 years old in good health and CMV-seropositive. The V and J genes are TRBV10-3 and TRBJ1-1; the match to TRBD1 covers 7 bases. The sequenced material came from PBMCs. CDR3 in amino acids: CAISESSGTVNTEAFF. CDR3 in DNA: TGTGCCATCAGTGAGTCGTCCGGGACAGTGAACACTGAAGCTTTCTTT.